A selection of T cell receptor beta chains follows, all from one sample in a study of Ad26.COV2.S vaccination and SARS-CoV-2 variants. The data were produced by immunoSEQ multiplex PCR, yet TCRdb's version contains in-frame clones alone and is incomplete. The sample records over 450,000 clones, about 89% being singletons. The sequences come from peripheral blood, collected in a trial of Ad26.COV2.S vaccine versus placebo. These receptors came from a person aged 18-60 years who received the Ad26.COV2.S COVID-19 vaccine or a placebo. CDR3s include the opening cysteine and the closing phenylalanine or tryptophan. A D gene is named only where the DNA matches it firmly. Part of the rows lack a size; the others show once, few, many or a class for expanded clones.

TRBV5-8	NA	NA	TRBJ1-1	TGTGCCAGCAGCAGGGGACTTCTCGAAACGAACACTGAAGCTTTCTTT	CASSRGLLETNTEAFF
TRBV28	NA	NA	TRBJ2-1	TGTGCCAGCAGTTACGCGGGACTCGTTGGGAGCTCCTACAATGAGCAGTTCTTC	CASSYAGLVGSSYNEQFF
TRBV7-9	NA	few	TRBJ2-5	TGTGCCAGCAGCACGCCGCCGGGCCCAACAAGTGTTCAGTACTTC	CASSTPPGPTSVQYF
TRBV6-5	TRBD2	NA	TRBJ2-2	TGTGCCAGCAGTTCAGGACTAGCGGCCCCCCCCGGGGAGCTGTTTTTT	CASSSGLAAPPGELFF
TRBV6-5	TRBD1	once	TRBJ1-2	TGTGCCAGCAGCCCACGGACAGGGAATGGCTACACCTTC	CASSPRTGNGYTF
TRBV19	NA	NA	TRBJ1-1	TGTGCCAGTAGGACGGTTTCGGTCAGGATGAACACTGAAGCTTTCTTT	CASRTVSVRMNTEAFF
TRBV6-1	TRBD1	NA	TRBJ2-7	TGTGCCACCTCTAAGGGGGACAGGGGGCCCGAGCAGTACTTC	CATSKGDRGPEQYF
TRBV5-1	NA	NA	TRBJ2-1	TGCGCCAGCAGCTTTACGGCTAGCGTGGATAGGAATGAGCAGTTCTTC	CASSFTASVDRNEQFF
TRBV6-1	TRBD1	NA	TRBJ1-5	TGTGCCAGCAGTGACGGGACAGGGCGGAATCAGCCCCAGCATTTT	CASSDGTGRNQPQHF
TRBV14	NA	NA	TRBJ2-5	TGTGCCAGCAGCCAAGCTAGGGAGGAGACCCAGTACTTC	CASSQAREETQYF
TRBV6-6	NA	NA	TRBJ1-1	TGTGCCAGCAGTTACTCGTTGGGGCGCCGCACTGAAGCTTTCTTT	CASSYSLGRRTEAFF
TRBV6-5	TRBD1	once	TRBJ1-1	TGTGCCAGCAGTTACAGGACAGGGGGCTCCGGCACTGAAGCTTTCTTT	CASSYRTGGSGTEAFF
TRBV9	TRBD2	NA	TRBJ2-1	TGTGCCAGCAGCGTAGTGGGGACTAGCGATGCCTACAATGAGCAGTTCTTC	CASSVVGTSDAYNEQFF
TRBV9	NA	NA	TRBJ2-1	TGTGCCAGCAGCGTAGGAGGCGGGATCAGCGCCTACAATGAGCAGTTCTTC	CASSVGGGISAYNEQFF
TRBV11-2	NA	NA	TRBJ2-2	TGTGCCAGCAGCCCACGCTTGGACTTCACCGGGGAGCTGTTTTTT	CASSPRLDFTGELFF
TRBV5-1	TRBD1	NA	TRBJ2-1	TGCGCCAGCAGCTCCGGGACAGGCGGCAATGAGCAGTTCTTC	CASSSGTGGNEQFF
TRBV12-3/TRBV12-4	TRBD1	NA	TRBJ1-5	TGTGCCAGCAGAGGGACAGCTAATCAGCCCCAGCATTTT	CASRGTANQPQHF
TRBV19	NA	NA	TRBJ1-5	TGTGCCAGTACGGAGAGTTCCAGGGTGGGGCCCCAGCATTTT	CASTESSRVGPQHF
TRBV19	TRBD2	NA	TRBJ2-4	TGTGCCAGTAGGCGAGGGACTAGCGGAAACATTCAGTACTTC	CASRRGTSGNIQYF
TRBV2	NA	NA	TRBJ1-4	TGTGCCAGCAGTGAAGCGCAGGTTAATGAAAAACTGTTTTTT	CASSEAQVNEKLFF
TRBV18	NA	NA	TRBJ2-7	TGTGCCAGCTCACCAAGGACAGACGAGCAGTACTTC	CASSPRTDEQYF
TRBV2	TRBD2	once	TRBJ2-7	TGTGCCAGCAGCGTAATTAGCGGGAGGGCCATTTACGAGCAGTACTTC	CASSVISGRAIYEQYF
TRBV7-9	NA	few	TRBJ1-6	TGTGCCAGCAGCTTAGCTGCCACAGAGGGTTCACCCCTCCACTTT	CASSLAATEGSPLHF
TRBV11-1	TRBD1	NA	TRBJ1-3	TGTGCCAGCAGCCGGACAGGCAACCCCGGAAACACCATATATTTT	CASSRTGNPGNTIYF
TRBV20-1	TRBD1	NA	TRBJ1-2	TGCAGTGCTAGTCTCGGACAGGCCCGAGGCGGCTACACCTTC	CSASLGQARGGYTF
TRBV30	NA	NA	TRBJ2-1	TGTGCCTTCCGGGCAAGCTCCTACAATGAGCAGTTCTTC	CAFRASSYNEQFF
TRBV18	NA	NA	TRBJ1-3	TGTGCCAGCTCACCGATGCAGGGCTTGACTGGAAACACCATATATTTT	CASSPMQGLTGNTIYF
TRBV18	NA	NA	TRBJ1-4	TGTGCCAGCTCCCGGGGGACTACAGGTGAAAAACTGTTTTTT	CASSRGTTGEKLFF
TRBV10-2	TRBD2	once	TRBJ2-7	TGCGCCAGCAGTGAGTCCGGACTAGCGGGAGTATCTTTCGCGGGGCAGTACTTC	CASSESGLAGVSFAGQYF
TRBV20-1	NA	NA	TRBJ2-5	TGCAGTGCCCCATCTCAAGAGACCCAGTACTTC	CSAPSQETQYF
TRBV7-9	NA	NA	TRBJ1-1	TGTGCCAGCGGGTTAATCACAGCCAACACTGAAGCTTTCTTT	CASGLITANTEAFF
TRBV5-1	NA	NA	TRBJ2-3	TGCGCCAGCAGCTTGGGACGGGTTGCGGGTGGGGCAGATACGCAGTATTTT	CASSLGRVAGGADTQYF
TRBV6-5	NA	NA	TRBJ2-7	TGTGCCAGCAGGGAGGGGCTCAACGAGCAGTACTTC	CASREGLNEQYF
TRBV23-1	NA	once	TRBJ1-3	TGCGCCAGCAGTCCACAGGGAGCTGCTGGAAACACCATATATTTT	CASSPQGAAGNTIYF
TRBV2	NA	NA	TRBJ1-5	TGTGCCAGCAGTGGGCAGGATGGGGATCAGCCCCAGCATTTT	CASSGQDGDQPQHF
TRBV30	NA	NA	TRBJ1-2	TGTGCCTGGTTCAGCGGGACGTATGGTGGCTACACCTTC	CAWFSGTYGGYTF
TRBV6-6	NA	NA	TRBJ1-6	TGTGCCAGCAGTTACGGATCGAACCATAATTCACCCCTCCACTTT	CASSYGSNHNSPLHF
TRBV6-5	NA	few	TRBJ2-7	TGTGCCAGCAATTGGATTGGGCGGGGTATGGACGAGCAGTACTTC	CASNWIGRGMDEQYF
TRBV11-3	TRBD2	NA	TRBJ2-1	TGTGCCAGCAGCCCCAGGGGACTAGCGGGAGATTACAATGAGCAGTTCTTC	CASSPRGLAGDYNEQFF
TRBV4-1	NA	NA	TRBJ2-7	TGCGCCAGCAGCCACCTAGCTGGCGAGCAGTACTTC	CASSHLAGEQYF
TRBV30	TRBD1	NA	TRBJ1-6	TGTGCCTGGAGTCCCGGGACAGTCAATTCACCCCTCCACTTT	CAWSPGTVNSPLHF
TRBV7-3	NA	NA	TRBJ2-3	TGTGCCAGCAGCTTAACGCACGTAGATACGCAGTATTTT	CASSLTHVDTQYF
TRBV28	NA	NA	TRBJ1-5	TGTGCCAGCAGTCCGTACTATGAGAGCAATCAGCCCCAGCATTTT	CASSPYYESNQPQHF
TRBV3-1/TRBV3-2	TRBD1	NA	TRBJ1-4	TGTGCCAGCAGCACCTACAGGGGGGCTAATGAAAAACTGTTTTTT	CASSTYRGANEKLFF
TRBV18	TRBD1	NA	TRBJ1-4	TGTGCCAGCTCACCATTTGTAGGGGGCGAGACGGCGGAAAAACTGTTTTTT	CASSPFVGGETAEKLFF
TRBV27	TRBD1	NA	TRBJ1-2	TGTGCCAGCAGGACCTACAGGGGCCCAAACTATGGCTACACCTTC	CASRTYRGPNYGYTF
TRBV6-5	NA	once	TRBJ1-4	TGTGCCAGCAGTTACTCGAGTGCAACTAATGAAAAACTGTTTTTT	CASSYSSATNEKLFF
TRBV5-6	NA	NA	TRBJ2-5	TGTGCCAGCAGCCCTATACAAGAACAAGAGACCCAGTACTTC	CASSPIQEQETQYF
TRBV9	TRBD1	NA	TRBJ1-2	TGTGCCAGCAGCGTAGGGGGACAGGGGCCCTCAAACTATGGCTACACCTTC	CASSVGGQGPSNYGYTF
TRBV18	TRBD1	NA	TRBJ2-7	TGTGCCAGCTCGCGACAGGGGAAAGGGGCCTACGAGCAGTACTTC	CASSRQGKGAYEQYF
TRBV27	TRBD1	once	TRBJ1-4	TGTGCCAGCAGTCTACAGGGGGCAGGTGAAAAACTGTTTTTT	CASSLQGAGEKLFF
TRBV25-1	NA	NA	TRBJ1-6	TGTGCCAGCAGTGAACATACGTCCTATAATTCACCCCTCCACTTT	CASSEHTSYNSPLHF
TRBV7-9	TRBD1	NA	TRBJ2-3	TGTGCCAGCAGCCCCCGACAGGGGTTGAGCACAGATACGCAGTATTTT	CASSPRQGLSTDTQYF